This T cell receptor beta chain was recovered during a study of T cell responses to AZD1222 COVID-19 vaccine. The CDR3 spans 14 residues. Germline V lookup: CDR1 KGHSH, CDR2 LQKENI. Trimming pared 3 bases from V and 0 bases from J, leaving 8 bases between. Assay: immunoSEQ multiplex PCR; the TCRdb copy retains only in-frame clones and omits some. The table has about 83,000 clones, 88% seen once. This clone showed up just once. Its antigen is undetermined. Study findings and constraints: At baseline, just 5 or 6 AZD1222 recipients tested seropositive. The span of vaccine-associated CD4 TCRs extended across spike, with dominance at 160-218 and 743-854. In the spike-specific TCR repertoire, nearly half reportedly target unmutated variant regions.

The chain carries TRBV18 and TRBJ1-1, with TRBD1 as a possible D gene (5 bases). The sequence derives from an adult in good health. The source was peripheral blood, collected on day 0 of MenACWY control vaccination. The CDR3 bases are TGTGCCAGCTCACCCCTAGGGGTGAACACTGAAGCTTTCTTT. It translates to CASSPLGVNTEAFF.